The rows below give T cell receptor beta chains drawn from one sample of a study of identical twins. Each CDR3 protein gets one entry after TCRdb re-called the 5' RACE reads with MiXCR. Of approximately 500,000 distinct CDR3 sequences listed, roughly 15% were seen once; the top ten hold about 0.4%. These data were likewise used in another study, on yellow fever vaccine responses in identical twins.

The sequencing input was CD4+ T cells sorted from blood. All receptors come from a woman younger than 30 in good health. CDR3s include the opening cysteine and the closing phenylalanine or tryptophan. Fields, in order: V gene, J gene, clone size, CDR3 length, D gene, CDR3 protein, CDR3 DNA. D genes are given only for firm matches. Size is omitted from some rows. Given values are once, few, many or a class for expanded clones.

V: TRBV18; J: TRBJ1-1; size: NA; length: 16; D: NA; CDR3: CASSPVGAGSNTEAFF; DNA: TGTGCCAGCTCACCAGTAGGGGCAGGGAGTAACACTGAAGCTTTCTTT
V: TRBV10-2; J: TRBJ2-1; size: few; length: 16; D: TRBD2; CDR3: CASSEGAGGPYNEQFF; DNA: TGCGCCAGCAGTGAGGGAGCGGGGGGGCCCTACAATGAGCAGTTCTTC
V: TRBV5-1; J: TRBJ2-1; size: few; length: 17; D: TRBD2; CDR3: CASSLEILGLAYNEQFF; DNA: TGCGCCAGCAGCTTGGAGATTCTGGGACTAGCGTACAATGAGCAGTTCTTC
V: TRBV28; J: TRBJ2-1; size: NA; length: 16; D: NA; CDR3: CASSLSQGRTYNEQFF; DNA: TGTGCCAGCAGTTTATCCCAGGGGCGGACCTACAATGAGCAGTTCTTC
V: TRBV5-1; J: TRBJ2-3; size: many; length: 13; D: NA; CDR3: CASSLALGDTQYF; DNA: TGCGCCAGCAGCTTGGCCCTTGGGGATACGCAGTATTTT
V: TRBV12-3/TRBV12-4; J: TRBJ2-5; size: few; length: 14; D: TRBD1; CDR3: CASSSTDRFETQYF; DNA: TGTGCCAGCAGTTCAACGGACAGGTTTGAGACCCAGTACTTC
V: TRBV25-1; J: TRBJ1-6; size: few; length: 14; D: NA; CDR3: CASAQGTWNSPLHF; DNA: TGTGCCAGCGCACAGGGAACTTGGAATTCACCCCTCCACTTT
V: TRBV5-1; J: TRBJ1-1; size: few; length: 14; D: NA; CDR3: CASSLALHSPEAFF; DNA: TGCGCCAGCAGCTTGGCCCTTCACTCGCCTGAAGCTTTCTTT
V: TRBV5-1; J: TRBJ2-3; size: few; length: 13; D: NA; CDR3: CASKQGNTDTQYF; DNA: TGCGCCAGCAAACAGGGTAACACAGATACGCAGTATTTT
V: TRBV20-1; J: TRBJ1-2; size: once; length: 12; D: NA; CDR3: CSAPDVSFGYTF; DNA: TGCAGTGCCCCGGATGTTTCGTTCGGCTACACCTTC